Listed below are T cell receptor delta chains from one sample, sequenced in a study of gamma-delta chains in newborns, infants, children. TCRdb called clones from the reads again using CATT. The data hold about 4,200 delta-chain clones, with roughly 15% observed a single time. The specimen sequenced was blood. The receptor set was obtained from a child who was a newborn, infant or young child, either healthy, febrile or measles-vaccinated (not recorded which). The CDR3 runs from the conserved cysteine through the conserved F or W. The D gene is left open where the match is weak. The size entry is marked missing in some rows and otherwise reads once, few, many or a size class.

clone size	CDR3 length	V gene	J gene	D gene	CDR3 protein	CDR3 DNA
large	17	TRDV2	TRDJ1	NA	CACDTVPGAQYTDKLIF	TGTGCCTGTGACACCGTTCCGGGGGCCCAGTACACCGATAAACTCATCTTT
large	14	TRDV2	TRDJ1	TRDD3	CACDTWGTTDKLIF	TGTGCCTGTGACACCTGGGGGACCACCGATAAACTCATCTTT
medium-sized	19	TRDV2	TRDJ1	TRDD3	CACDTLTVLGDPRTDKLIF	TGTGCCTGTGACACCTTGACCGTACTGGGGGATCCAAGGACCGATAAACTCATCTTT
large	17	TRDV2	TRDJ1	TRDD3	CACDTLLGTPDTDKLIF	TGTGCCTGTGACACGCTACTGGGGACCCCCGACACCGATAAACTCATCTTT
NA	17	TRDV2	TRDJ1	NA	CACDRSGLGVATDKLIF	TGTGCCTGTGACAGGAGTGGATTGGGGGTCGCCACCGACAAACTCATCTTT
few	15	TRDV2	TRDJ1	TRDD3	CACDLLGDWADKLIF	TGTGCCTGTGATCTACTGGGGGACTGGGCCGATAAACTCATCTTT
large	18	TRDV2	TRDJ2	TRDD3	CACDTLLLGDTLTAQLFF	TGTGCCTGTGACACCTTACTACTGGGGGATACTTTGACAGCACAACTCTTCTTT
NA	18	TRDV2	TRDJ2	TRDD3	CACDTLLGASTLTAQLFF	TGTGCCTGTGACACCCTACTGGGGGCCTCTACTTTGACAGCACAACTCTTCTTT
few	18	TRDV2	TRDJ1	TRDD3	CACDTLLGDTRGGDKLIF	TGTGCCTGTGACACCTTACTGGGGGATACGCGGGGTGGCGATAAACTCATCTTT
large	13	TRDV2	TRDJ3	NA	CACDPLQARQMFF	TGTGCCTGTGACCCCTTACAGGCCCGACAGATGTTTTTC
medium-sized	19	TRDV2	TRDJ3	TRDD3	CACDTLGDTPAWDTRQMFF	TGTGCCTGTGACACCTTGGGGGATACGCCGGCCTGGGACACCCGACAGATGTTTTTC
few	19	TRDV2	TRDJ1	NA	CACDTVLTGGLGNGSKLIF	TGTGCCTGTGACACCGTCCTAACTGGAGGATTGGGGAATGGGTCTAAACTCATCTTT
medium-sized	18	TRDV2	TRDJ1	NA	CACDTVGGAGTLTDKLIF	TGTGCCTGTGACACCGTGGGGGGAGCGGGGACTCTCACCGATAAACTCATCTTT
NA	15	TRDV2	TRDJ1	NA	CACDTVLGYTDKLIF	TGTGCCTGTGACACCGTTCTGGGCTACACCGATAAACTCATCTTT
few	22	TRDV1	TRDJ1	NA	CALGELCRGQGIQRGITDKLIF	TGTGCTCTTGGGGAACTTTGCCGCGGCCAGGGGATTCAGCGCGGCATAACCGATAAACTCATCTTT
medium-sized	20	TRDV2	TRDJ1	NA	CACDFLQPRRGIQYTDKLIF	TGTGCCTGTGACTTCCTACAACCGCGCCGGGGGATCCAGTACACCGATAAACTCATCTTT
NA	14	TRDV2	TRDJ2	NA	CACDTLESETAQHF	TGTGCCTGTGACACGCTTGAGTCTGAGACAGCACAACACTTC
few	16	TRDV2	TRDJ1	TRDD3	CACDTPWGNITDKLIF	TGTGCCTGTGACACGCCCTGGGGGAATATCACCGATAAACTCATCTTT
medium-sized	19	TRDV1	TRDJ1	TRDD3	CALVIPTAYWGIRKDKLIF	TGTGCTCTTGTTATTCCTACGGCGTACTGGGGGATACGGAAAGATAAACTCATCTTT
medium-sized	19	TRDV2	TRDJ3	TRDD3	CACDVLGGHSSWDTRQMFF	TGTGCCTGTGACGTCCTGGGGGGCCATTCCTCCTGGGACACCCGACAGATGTTTTTC
few	14	TRDV2	TRDJ1	TRDD3	CACDEWGIGDKLIF	TGTGCCTGTGACGAGTGGGGGATTGGCGATAAACTCATCTTT
few	16	TRDV2	TRDJ2	TRDD3	CACDLLGDHHATQLFF	TGTGCCTGTGACCTACTGGGGGACCATCACGCGACACAACTCTTCTTT
medium-sized	19	TRDV2	TRDJ1	TRDD3	CACDRLGDTARVCTDKLIF	TGTGCCTGTGACCGACTGGGGGATACGGCTCGGGTTTGCACCGATAAACTCATCTTT
NA	24	TRDV1	TRDJ1	TRDD3	CALGEKPPRSFILGDTRRLNKLIF	TGTGCTCTTGGGGAAAAACCTCCCCGATCCTTCATACTGGGGGATACCCGGCGCCTCAATAAACTCATCTTT
large	15	TRDV2	TRDJ2	TRDD3	CACDTVGYDRGQLFF	TGTGCCTGTGACACCGTGGGATACGACCGGGGACAACTCTTCTTT
NA	18	TRDV2	TRDJ2	TRDD3	CACDAVLGAQALTAQLFF	TGTGCCTGTGACGCCGTACTGGGGGCCCAAGCTTTGACAGCACAACTCTTCTTT
few	17	TRDV2	TRDJ1	TRDD3	CACDTLRTGGYDDKLIF	TGCGCCTGTGACACCCTACGTACTGGGGGATACGACGATAAACTAATCTTT
medium-sized	15	TRDV3	TRDJ1	NA	CALNFRIKPTDKLIF	TGTGCCTTAAACTTCCGTATAAAGCCCACCGATAAACTCATCTTT
few	15	TRDV2	TRDJ1	NA	CACDTVGEDTDKLIF	TGTGCCTGCGACACCGTCGGCGAGGACACCGATAAACTCATCTTT
NA	15	TRDV2	TRDJ1	TRDD3	CACDRLGDITDKLIF	TGTGCCTGTGACCGACTGGGGGATATCACCGATAAACTCATCTTT
few	16	TRDV2	TRDJ1	TRDD3	CACDHLLGGYTDKLIF	TGTGCCTGTGATCATTTACTGGGGGGCTACACCGATAAACTCATCTTT
medium-sized	18	TRDV2	TRDJ1	TRDD3	CACDTVATGGYHTDKPIF	TGTGCCTGTGACACCGTAGCTACTGGGGGATACCACACCGATAAACCCATCTTT
NA	20	TRDV2	TRDJ3	NA	CACDAVAGTQGSWDTRLMFF	TGTGCCTGTGACGCCGTGGCTGGAACTCAGGGATCCTGGGACACCCGACTGATGTTTTTC
medium-sized	18	TRDV1	TRDJ1	NA	CALGEKTFLDFTGGKLIF	TGTGCTCTTGGGGAAAAAACCTTCCTCGACTTTACTGGGGGTAAACTCATCTTT
few	16	TRDV2	TRDJ2	NA	CACDTVRETLTAPLFF	TGTGCCTGTGACACCGTGAGGGAAACTTTGACAGCACCACTCTTCTTT
large	18	TRDV2	TRDJ1	TRDD3	CAASEMTLGGLYTDKLIF	TGTGCCGCCTCCGAAATGACCCTGGGGGGACTGTACACCGATAAACTCATCTTT
medium-sized	16	TRDV2	TRDJ1	TRDD3	CACDSVLGEDTDKLIF	TGTGCCTGTGACAGCGTACTGGGGGAGGACACCGATAAACTCATCTTT
large	15	TRDV2	TRDJ1	TRDD3	CACDTVGGYADKLIF	TGTGCCTGTGACACCGTTGGGGGATACGCCGATAAACTCATCTTT
few	22	TRDV1	TRDJ1	NA	CALGEPCRGQGIQRGITDKLIF	TGTGCTCTTGGGGAACCTTGCCGCGGCCAGGGGATTCAGCGTGGCATAACCGATAAACTCATCTTT
medium-sized	15	TRDV2	TRDJ1	TRDD3	CACDDLLGDMNKLIF	TGTGCCTGTGACGACCTACTGGGGGATATGAATAAACTCATCTTT
NA	14	TRDV2	TRDJ1	NA	CACLPLMYTDKLIF	TGTGCCTGCCTCCCGCTCATGTACACCGATAAACTCATCTTT
medium-sized	18	TRDV2	TRDJ3	TRDD3	CACDTLGDSSWDTRQMFF	TGTGCCTGTGACACCTTGGGGGATAGCTCCTGGGACACCCGACAGATGTTTTTC
few	15	TRDV2	TRDJ1	TRDD3	CACDTVGESTDKLIF	TGTGCCTGTGACACCGTGGGGGAGAGCACCGATAAACTCATCTTT
NA	16	TRDV2	TRDJ1	TRDD3	CACVALGEGDTDKLIF	TGTGCCTGTGTCGCACTGGGGGAAGGAGACACCGATAAACTCATCTTT
large	17	TRDV1	TRDJ1	TRDD3	CALGERRWGTHTDKLIF	TGTGCTCTTGGGGAACGTCGCTGGGGGACACACACCGATAAACTCATCTTT
few	16	TRDV2	TRDJ2	TRDD3	CACDPLWDTLTAPLFF	TGTGCCTGTGACCCACTGTGGGATACTTTGACAGCACCACTCTTCTTT
large	15	TRDV2	TRDJ1	TRDD3	CACDPLLGDTDKLIF	TGTGCCTGTGACCCACTACTGGGGGACACCGATAAACTCATCTTT
few	17	TRDV2	TRDJ2	TRDD3	CACDRVGDTPSTAQLFF	TGTGCCTGTGACAGGGTGGGGGATACTCCTTCGACAGCACAACTCTTCTTT
few	17	TRDV2	TRDJ3	NA	CACDTVTGTWDTRQMFF	TGTGCCTGTGACACCGTTACTGGAACCTGGGACACCCGACAGATGTTTTTC
few	17	TRDV2	TRDJ1	TRDD3	CACDTVVGDPYTDKLIF	TGTGCCTGTGACACCGTAGTGGGGGATCCGTACACCGATAAACTCATCTTT